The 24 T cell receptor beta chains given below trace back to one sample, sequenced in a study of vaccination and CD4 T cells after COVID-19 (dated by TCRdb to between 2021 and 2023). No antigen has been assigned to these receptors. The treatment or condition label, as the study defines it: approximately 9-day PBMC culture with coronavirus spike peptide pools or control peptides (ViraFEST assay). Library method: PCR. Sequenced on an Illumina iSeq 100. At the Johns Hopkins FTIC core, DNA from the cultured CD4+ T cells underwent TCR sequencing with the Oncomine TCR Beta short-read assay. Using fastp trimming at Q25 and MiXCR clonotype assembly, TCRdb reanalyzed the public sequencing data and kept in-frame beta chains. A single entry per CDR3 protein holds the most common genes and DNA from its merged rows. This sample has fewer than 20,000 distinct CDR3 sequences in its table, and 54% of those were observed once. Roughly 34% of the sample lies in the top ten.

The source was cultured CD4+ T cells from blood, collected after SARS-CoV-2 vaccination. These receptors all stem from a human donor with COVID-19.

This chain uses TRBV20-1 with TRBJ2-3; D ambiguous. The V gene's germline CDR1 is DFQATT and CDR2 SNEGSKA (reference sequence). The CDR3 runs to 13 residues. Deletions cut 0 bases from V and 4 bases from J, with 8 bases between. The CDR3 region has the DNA TGCAGTGCTAGAGATCCCGGGTCAGATACGCAGTATTTT. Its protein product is CSARDPGSDTQYF.

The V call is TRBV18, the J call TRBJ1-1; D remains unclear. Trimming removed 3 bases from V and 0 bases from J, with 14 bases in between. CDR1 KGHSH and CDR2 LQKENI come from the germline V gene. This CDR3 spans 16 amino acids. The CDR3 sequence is CASSPTVRAMNTEAFF. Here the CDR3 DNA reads TGTGCCAGCTCACCTACAGTCCGGGCTATGAACACTGAAGCTTTCTTT. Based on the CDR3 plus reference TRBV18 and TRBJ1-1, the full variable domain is NAGVMQNPRHLVRRRGQEARLRCSPMKGHSHVYWYRQLPEEGLKFMVYLQKENIIDESGMPKERFSAEFPKEGPSILRIQQVVRGDSAAYFCASSPTVRAMNTEAFFGQGTRLTVV.

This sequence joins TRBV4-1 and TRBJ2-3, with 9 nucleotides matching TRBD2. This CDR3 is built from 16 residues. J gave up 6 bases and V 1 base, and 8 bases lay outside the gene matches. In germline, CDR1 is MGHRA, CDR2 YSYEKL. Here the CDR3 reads CASSQVGLAGSDTQYF. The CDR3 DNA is TGCGCCAGCAGCCAAGTCGGTCTAGCGGGGTCGGATACGCAGTATTTT.

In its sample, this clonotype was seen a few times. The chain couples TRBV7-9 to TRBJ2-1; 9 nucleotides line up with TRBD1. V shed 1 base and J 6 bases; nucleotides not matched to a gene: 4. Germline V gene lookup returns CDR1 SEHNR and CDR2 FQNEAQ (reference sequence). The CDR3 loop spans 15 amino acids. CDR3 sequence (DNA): TGTGCCAGCAGCTTAGGAGGACAGGGGATCAATGAGCAGTTCTTC. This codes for CASSLGGQGINEQFF.

The DNA of the CDR3 is TGTGCCAGCAGCTTATCCAGGGACCCCCGCGAGGGCTACACCTTC. Translating it yields CASSLSRDPREGYTF. The V call is TRBV7-3, the J call TRBJ1-2; D might be TRBD1 (5 bases). V lost 2 bases and J 8 bases, leaving 18 bases between the germline ends. CDR1 is SGHTA, CDR2 FQGTGA, per germline. The CDR3 length is 15 residues.

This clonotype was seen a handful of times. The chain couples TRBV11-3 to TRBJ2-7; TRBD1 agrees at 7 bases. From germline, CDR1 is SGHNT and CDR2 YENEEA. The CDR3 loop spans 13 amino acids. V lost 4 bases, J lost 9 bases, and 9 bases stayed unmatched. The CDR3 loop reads CASSSAPQGMQYF. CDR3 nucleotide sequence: TGTGCCAGCAGCTCCGCCCCACAGGGGATGCAGTACTTC.

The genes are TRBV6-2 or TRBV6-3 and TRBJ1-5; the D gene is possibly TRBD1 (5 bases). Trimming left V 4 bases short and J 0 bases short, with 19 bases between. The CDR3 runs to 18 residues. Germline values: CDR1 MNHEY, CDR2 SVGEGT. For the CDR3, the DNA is TGTGCCAGCAGTTCCTATATCCGGCAGGGCCATAGCAATCAGCCCCAGCATTTT. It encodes CASSSYIRQGHSNQPQHF.

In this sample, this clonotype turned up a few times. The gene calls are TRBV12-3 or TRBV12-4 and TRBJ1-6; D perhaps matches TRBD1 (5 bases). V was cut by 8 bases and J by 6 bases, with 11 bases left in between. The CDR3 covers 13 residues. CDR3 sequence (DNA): TGTGCCAGCCAGGGTCCTTTTAATTCACCCCTCCACTTT. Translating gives CASQGPFNSPLHF.

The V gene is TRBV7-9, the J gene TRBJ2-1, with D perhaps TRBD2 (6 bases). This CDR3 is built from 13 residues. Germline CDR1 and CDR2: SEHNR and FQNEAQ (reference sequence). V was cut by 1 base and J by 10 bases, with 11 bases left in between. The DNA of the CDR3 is TGTGCCAGCAGCTTAGAAGTTGCGGGGGAGCAGTTCTTC. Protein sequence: CASSLEVAGEQFF. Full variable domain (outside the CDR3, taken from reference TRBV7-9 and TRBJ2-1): DTGVSQNPRHKITKRGQNVTFRCDPISEHNRLYWYRQTLGQGPEFLTYFQNEAQLEKSRLLSDRFSAERPKGSFSTLEIQRTEQGDSAMYLCASSLEVAGEQFFGPGTRLTVL.

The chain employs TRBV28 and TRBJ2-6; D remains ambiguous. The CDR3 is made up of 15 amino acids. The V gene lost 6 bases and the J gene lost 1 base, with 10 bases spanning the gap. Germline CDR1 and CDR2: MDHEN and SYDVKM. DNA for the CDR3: TGTGCCAGCAGCCTGGCCAGGTCTGGGGCCAACGTCCTGACTTTC. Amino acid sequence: CASSLARSGANVLTF.

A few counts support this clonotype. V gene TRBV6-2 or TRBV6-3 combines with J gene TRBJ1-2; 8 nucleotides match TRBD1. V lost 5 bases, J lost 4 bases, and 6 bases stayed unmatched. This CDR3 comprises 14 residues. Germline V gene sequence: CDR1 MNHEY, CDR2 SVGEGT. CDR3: CASSRRGTGYGYTF. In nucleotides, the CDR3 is TGTGCCAGCAGTAGGAGGGGGACAGGCTATGGCTACACCTTC.

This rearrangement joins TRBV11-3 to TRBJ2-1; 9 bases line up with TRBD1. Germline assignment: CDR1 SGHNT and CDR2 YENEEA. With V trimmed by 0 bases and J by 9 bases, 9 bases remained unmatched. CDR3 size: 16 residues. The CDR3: CASSLDLQGARSEQFF. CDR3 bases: TGTGCCAGCAGCTTAGATTTACAGGGGGCGCGTAGTGAGCAGTTCTTC. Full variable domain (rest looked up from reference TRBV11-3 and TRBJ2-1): EAGVVQSPRYKIIEKKQPVAFWCNPISGHNTLYWYLQNLGQGPELLIRYENEEAVDDSQLPKDRFSAERLKGVDSTLKIQPAELGDSAVYLCASSLDLQGARSEQFFGPGTRLTVL.

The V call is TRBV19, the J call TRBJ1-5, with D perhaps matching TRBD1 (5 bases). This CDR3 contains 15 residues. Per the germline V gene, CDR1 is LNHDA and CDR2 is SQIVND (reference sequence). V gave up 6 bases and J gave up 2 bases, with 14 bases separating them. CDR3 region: CASSQGSLGNQPQHF. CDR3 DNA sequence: TGTGCCAGTAGCCAGGGCTCGCTGGGCAATCAGCCCCAGCATTTT.

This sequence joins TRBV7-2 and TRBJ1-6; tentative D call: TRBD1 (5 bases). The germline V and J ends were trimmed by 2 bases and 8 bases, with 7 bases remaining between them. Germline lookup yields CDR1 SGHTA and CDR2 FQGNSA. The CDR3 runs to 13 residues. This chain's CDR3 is CASSLQGYSPLHF. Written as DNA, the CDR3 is TGTGCCAGCAGCTTACAGGGTTATTCACCCCTCCACTTT.

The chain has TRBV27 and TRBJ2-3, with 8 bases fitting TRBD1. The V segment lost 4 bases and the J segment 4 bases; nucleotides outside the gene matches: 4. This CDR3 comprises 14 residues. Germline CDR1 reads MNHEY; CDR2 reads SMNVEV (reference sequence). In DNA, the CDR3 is TGTGCCAGCAGTTCCAGGGGGCTCTCAGATACGCAGTATTTT. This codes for CASSSRGLSDTQYF.

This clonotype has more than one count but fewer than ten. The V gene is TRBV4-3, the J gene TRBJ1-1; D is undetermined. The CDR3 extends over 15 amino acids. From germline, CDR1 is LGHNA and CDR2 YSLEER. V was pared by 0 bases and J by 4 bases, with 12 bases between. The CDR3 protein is CASSQDLVGGTEAFF. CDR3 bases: TGCGCCAGCAGCCAAGATCTAGTGGGAGGCACTGAAGCTTTCTTT.

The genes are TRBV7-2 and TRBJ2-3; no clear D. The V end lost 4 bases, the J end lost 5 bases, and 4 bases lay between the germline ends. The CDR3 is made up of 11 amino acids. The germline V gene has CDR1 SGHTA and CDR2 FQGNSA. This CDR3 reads CASSSRDTQYF. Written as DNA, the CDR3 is TGTGCCAGCAGCTCTCGAGATACGCAGTATTTT.

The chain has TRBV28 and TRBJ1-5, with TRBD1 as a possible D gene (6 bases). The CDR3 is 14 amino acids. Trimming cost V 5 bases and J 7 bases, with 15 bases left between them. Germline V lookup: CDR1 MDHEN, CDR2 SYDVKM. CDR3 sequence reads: CASSLPGTTQPQHF. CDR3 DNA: TGTGCCAGCAGTCTTCCCGGGACAACACAGCCCCAGCATTTT.

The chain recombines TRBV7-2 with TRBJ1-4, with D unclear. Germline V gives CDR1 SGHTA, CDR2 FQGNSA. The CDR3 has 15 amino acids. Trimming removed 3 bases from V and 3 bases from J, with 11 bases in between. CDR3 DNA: TGTGCCAGCAGCTTTAGGTCAGGACCTAATGAAAAACTGTTTTTT. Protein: CASSFRSGPNEKLFF.

CDR3 nucleotides: TGTGCCAGCAGCTGGGGAGAGACAGGGAACTATGGCTACACCTTC. Translating gives CASSWGETGNYGYTF. The chain is built from TRBV5-4 and TRBJ1-2; 7 nucleotides align to TRBD1. There are 15 residues in the CDR3. Germline CDR1 is SGHNT and CDR2 is YYREEE (reference sequence). The V and J ends lost 3 bases and 2 bases, in that order; junction bases with no gene match: 7.

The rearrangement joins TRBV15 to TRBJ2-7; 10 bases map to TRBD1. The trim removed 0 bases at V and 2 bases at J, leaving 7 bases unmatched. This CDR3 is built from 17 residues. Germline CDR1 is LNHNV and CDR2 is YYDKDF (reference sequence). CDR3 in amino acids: CATSREVPGQGAYEQYF. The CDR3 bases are TGTGCCACCAGCAGAGAGGTACCAGGACAGGGGGCCTACGAGCAGTACTTC.

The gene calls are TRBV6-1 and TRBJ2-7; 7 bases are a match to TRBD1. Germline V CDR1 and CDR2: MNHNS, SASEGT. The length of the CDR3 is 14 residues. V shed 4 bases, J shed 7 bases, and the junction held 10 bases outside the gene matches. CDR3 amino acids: CASSARQGTGEQYF. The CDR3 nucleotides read TGTGCCAGCAGTGCAAGACAGGGAACGGGGGAGCAGTACTTC.

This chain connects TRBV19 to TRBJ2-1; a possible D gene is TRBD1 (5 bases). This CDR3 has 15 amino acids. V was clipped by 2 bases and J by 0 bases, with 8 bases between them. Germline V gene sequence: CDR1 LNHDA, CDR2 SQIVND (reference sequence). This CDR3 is CASSIQGSSYNEQFF. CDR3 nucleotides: TGTGCCAGTAGTATACAGGGAAGCTCCTACAATGAGCAGTTCTTC.

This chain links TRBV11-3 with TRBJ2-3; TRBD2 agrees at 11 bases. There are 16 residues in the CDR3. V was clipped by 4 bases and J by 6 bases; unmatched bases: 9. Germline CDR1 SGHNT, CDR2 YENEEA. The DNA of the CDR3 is TGTGCCAGCAGCTGGGCTAGCGGGGGGAGACGGGATACGCAGTATTTT. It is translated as CASSWASGGRRDTQYF.